Following are 18 T cell receptor beta chains from one sample sequenced in a study of T cell repertoires in cytomegalovirus infection. TCRdb itself ran the reads through MiXCR, one entry per CDR3 protein. The table includes around 740,000 distinct CDR3 sequences, approximately 40% detected once. Material for sequencing was PBMCs. These receptors all come from a human donor in good health (CMV status not recorded). Some clones in this sample may be carry-over from other donors' samples.

The chain recombines TRBV19 with TRBJ2-7; D might be TRBD2 (6 bases). Trimming stripped 5 bases from V and 8 bases from J, with 16 bases between. There are 13 residues in the CDR3. Looked up from germline, CDR1 is LNHDA and CDR2 is SQIVND (reference sequence). As DNA, the CDR3 is TGTGCCAGTAGTTTCGGGACTGTTTCTAAGCAGTACTTC. The encoded protein is CASSFGTVSKQYF.

The chain couples TRBV7-9 to TRBJ1-1; D unclear. Between the trimmed V and J ends, which lost 9 bases and 5 bases, there was a span of 19 bases. Germline V gives CDR1 SEHNR, CDR2 FQNEAQ (reference sequence). CDR3 size: 14 residues. CDR3 in DNA: TGTGCCAGGTCCCGGGCGGTTCAAGGGACTGAAGCTTTCTTT. Amino acids: CARSRAVQGTEAFF.

The rearrangement joins TRBV20-1 to TRBJ2-3; no clear D gene. Germline-derived CDR1 and CDR2 are DFQATT and SNEGSKA (reference sequence). This CDR3 comprises 16 residues. V was shortened by 0 bases and J by 1 base, with 14 bases between the two germline ends. The CDR3 nucleotides read TGCAGTGCTAGAGATGTCCGGGTTGGGGGCACAGATACGCAGTATTTT. Protein product: CSARDVRVGGTDTQYF.

This clonotype was found a few times. The CDR3 reads CASSLGPQTGDYGYTF. In DNA, the CDR3 is TGTGCCAGCAGCTTAGGGCCGCAGACCGGAGACTATGGCTACACCTTC. J is TRBJ1-2 and V is TRBV7-8; D gene unclear. Germline CDR1 is SGHVS and CDR2 is FQNEAQ. Trimming removed 1 base at V and 3 bases at J, with 15 bases between. The CDR3 is 16 amino acids.

The chain recombines TRBV12-3 or TRBV12-4 with TRBJ2-5; tentative D call: TRBD1 (5 bases). This CDR3 has 15 residues. V was trimmed by 3 bases and J by 3 bases, leaving 14 bases between them. The CDR3 loop reads CASSFSAGWEETQYF. The CDR3 DNA is TGTGCCAGCAGTTTTTCGGCAGGGTGGGAAGAGACCCAGTACTTC.

The rearrangement uses TRBV6-6 and TRBJ2-1; D might be TRBD1 or TRBD2, each matching 5 bases. Per the germline V gene, CDR1 is MNHNY and CDR2 is SVGAGI (reference sequence). Trimming left V 5 bases short and J 9 bases short, with 23 bases between. The CDR3 contains 16 residues. As DNA, the CDR3 is TGTGCCAGCAGTGATGTAAGGGGACCGTCCCCTATTGAGCAGTTCTTC. Its protein is CASSDVRGPSPIEQFF.

This clonotype has ten or more counts. Here the CDR3 reads CASSIGQASSYEQYF. CDR3 nucleotide sequence: TGTGCCAGTAGTATCGGACAGGCGAGCTCCTACGAGCAGTACTTC. The chain links TRBV19 to TRBJ2-7, with 7 nucleotides matching TRBD1. Germline CDR1 LNHDA, CDR2 SQIVND (reference sequence). The V gene end was trimmed by 3 bases and the J gene end by 0 bases; junction bases not matched to a gene: 5. There are 15 residues in the CDR3.

Concerning this clonotype: A much larger clone is a single base away; this may be a read error. V and J are TRBV7-4 and TRBJ1-1; 9 bases are a match to TRBD1. The CDR3 runs to 13 residues. The V gene's germline CDR1 is SGHVT and CDR2 SQSDAQ. For the CDR3, the DNA is TGTGCCAGCAGCTATACAGGGGGCACTGAAGATTTCTTT. This translates into CASSYTGGTEDFF.

V usage is TRBV7-2 and J usage is TRBJ2-7, with 10 bases that match TRBD1. Losses at the gene ends were 1 base for V and 2 bases for J; bases not matched to a gene: 8. CDR3 size: 17 residues. Germline CDR1 reads SGHTA; CDR2 reads FQGNSA. Here the CDR3 reads CASSLVVPDRGPYEQYF. CDR3 nucleotides: TGTGCCAGCAGCTTAGTAGTTCCAGACAGGGGGCCCTACGAGCAGTACTTC.

This chain connects TRBV10-3 to TRBJ1-4; the match to TRBD1 covers 10 bases. Germline lookup yields CDR1 ENHRY and CDR2 SYGVKD. The V segment lost 3 bases and the J segment 8 bases; nucleotides outside the gene matches: 6. This CDR3 has 15 amino acids. The CDR3 nucleotides read TGTGCCATCAGTGAAGGGACAGGGGTTTCCGAAAAACTGTTTTTT. Protein: CAISEGTGVSEKLFF.

The CDR3 DNA reads as TGTGCCACCAGCAGAGGAGGTGGGCCGAATGAAAAACTGTTTTTT. This gives the protein CATSRGGGPNEKLFF. The chain joins TRBV15 to TRBJ1-4; D not certain. Trimming left V 1 base short and J 5 bases short, with 11 bases between. The CDR3 is made up of 15 amino acids. CDR1 is LNHNV and CDR2 is YYDKDF in the germline V gene (reference sequence).

There are a few counts of this clonotype. V and J are TRBV12-3 or TRBV12-4 and TRBJ1-6; no reliable D call. CDR3 length equals 15 residues. With 1 base removed from V and 2 bases from J, the gap between germline ends came to 6 bases. CDR3 sequence (DNA): TGTGCCAGCAGTTTAGACAGAACCTATAATTCACCCCTCCACTTT. Amino acid sequence: CASSLDRTYNSPLHF.

This clonotype was observed a single time. The gene calls are TRBV2 and TRBJ2-7; 14 bases are a match to TRBD2. The CDR3 totals 14 residues. The J segment lost 4 bases and the V segment lost 6 bases, leaving 2 bases of the junction unmatched. CDR1 is SNHLY, CDR2 FYNNEI, per germline. Here the CDR3 reads CASRGLAGEYEQYF. The CDR3 DNA sequence: TGTGCCAGCAGGGGACTAGCGGGAGAATACGAGCAGTACTTC.

The J gene is TRBJ2-2, the V gene TRBV6-1; D possibly matches TRBD1 or TRBD2 (5 bases each). Germline-derived CDR1 and CDR2 are MNHNS and SASEGT. This CDR3 has 16 amino acids. The V end lost 6 bases, the J end lost 2 bases, and 16 bases lay between the germline ends. The CDR3 DNA reads TGTGCCAGCAGGGCGCCTTCGGGGCCTAACACCGGGGAGCTGTTTTTT. It encodes CASRAPSGPNTGELFF.

The chain carries TRBV29-1 and TRBJ1-1; unclear D gene. Germline V CDR1 and CDR2: SQVTM, ANQGSEA. V lost 4 bases and J 12 bases, leaving 18 bases between the germline ends. The CDR3 has 12 residues. The chain's CDR3 is CSVVGITGGSFF. CDR3 DNA: TGCAGCGTTGTAGGAATTACCGGTGGGTCTTTCTTT. Full variable domain (rest looked up from reference TRBV29-1 and TRBJ1-1): SAVISQKPSRDICQRGTSLTIQCQVDSQVTMMFWYRQQPGQSLTLIATANQGSEATYESGFVIDKFPISRPNLTFSTLTVSNMSPEDSSIYLCSVVGITGGSFFGQGTRLTVV.

This clonotype was recorded a few times. The genes are TRBV7-9 and TRBJ2-7; 7 bases are a match to TRBD1. The germline gives CDR1 SEHNR, CDR2 FQNEAQ (reference sequence). V gave up 5 bases and J gave up 2 bases; unmatched junction bases: 6. The CDR3 contains 14 residues. The CDR3 is CASSPGQLAYEQYF. DNA of the CDR3: TGTGCCAGCAGCCCGGGACAGCTAGCCTACGAGCAGTACTTC.

A note on this clonotype: Here the CDR3 omits its conserved ending phenylalanine or tryptophan, so a read error is the likely source. The J gene is TRBJ1-2, the V gene TRBV18, with a weak D call TRBD1 (5 bases). The germline V and J ends were trimmed by 3 bases and 2 bases, with 13 bases remaining between them. The CDR3 is 15 residues long. CDR1 is KGHSH, CDR2 LQKENI, per germline. The CDR3 DNA is TGTGCCAGCTCACCGCCAGGGCGAGGAAACTATGGCTACACCTTA. Protein: CASSPPGRGNYGYTL.

The sample holds many counts of this clonotype. The chain couples TRBV7-2 to TRBJ2-7, with D perhaps TRBD2 (6 bases). The V end lost 2 bases, the J end lost 3 bases, and 11 bases lay between the germline ends. CDR1 is SGHTA, CDR2 FQGNSA, per germline. The CDR3 consists of 14 residues. CDR3: CASSLQEGSYEQYF. For the CDR3, the DNA is TGTGCCAGCAGCTTACAGGAGGGGAGCTACGAGCAGTACTTC. The full variable domain, rest sourced from reference TRBV7-2 and TRBJ2-7, is GAGVSQSPSNKVTEKGKDVELRCDPISGHTALYWYRQSLGQGLEFLIYFQGNSAPDKSGLPSDRFSAERTGGSVSTLTIQRTQQEDSAVYLCASSLQEGSYEQYFGPGTRLTVT.